Listed below are T cell receptor beta chains from one sample, sequenced in a study of cytomegalovirus exposure and HLA in healthy donors. Assay used: immunoSEQ multiplex PCR; TCRdb lists only in-frame clones, some missing. The sample carries some 110,000 clones, more than 65% recorded once. The specimen sequenced was PBMCs. Receptors were obtained from a woman aged 25 to 39 in good health and CMV-seronegative. CDR3s include the opening cysteine and the closing phenylalanine or tryptophan. Each record gives: J gene, D gene, V gene, clone size, CDR3 protein, CDR3 DNA. The D gene is left open where the match is weak. Size is stated for part of the rows, as once, few or many counts, or as a class when the clone is expanded.

>TRBJ2-7|.|TRBV13|.
CASSPGRVWDEQYF
TGTGCCAGCAGCCCCGGCCGGGTTTGGGACGAGCAGTACTTC
>TRBJ2-3|TRBD2|TRBV5-4|.
CASSLAGIAGGGDTQYF
TGTGCCAGCAGCTTGGCCGGGATAGCGGGAGGTGGGGATACGCAGTATTTT
>TRBJ2-7|.|TRBV6-5|few
CASSNQGYEQYF
TGTGCCAGCAGCAACCAGGGCTACGAGCAGTACTTC
>TRBJ2-7|.|TRBV19|.
CASSPRDIYEQYF
TGTGCCAGTAGTCCCCGGGACATCTACGAGCAGTACTTC
>TRBJ1-1|.|TRBV18|.
CASSPRTDEAFF
TGTGCCAGCTCCCCCAGGACAGATGAAGCTTTCTTT
>TRBJ1-3|.|TRBV25-1|.
CASTHAGVATIYF
TGTGCCAGCACCCACGCGGGGGTAGCCACCATATATTTT
>TRBJ1-2|.|TRBV6-5|.
CASARGRAAYGYTF
TGTGCCAGCGCCCGGGGGAGGGCGGCCTATGGCTACACCTTC
>TRBJ1-2|.|TRBV30|.
CAWSDQINYGYTF
TGTGCCTGGAGTGATCAGATTAACTATGGCTACACCTTC
>TRBJ1-1|.|TRBV2|few
CASRRDTEAFF
TGTGCCAGCAGGCGGGACACTGAAGCTTTCTTT
>TRBJ2-7|TRBD1|TRBV27|.
CASSYRQGSSYEQYF
TGTGCCAGCAGCTACAGACAGGGGAGCTCCTACGAGCAGTACTTC
>TRBJ2-7|.|TRBV6-6|.
CASSFGQLYEQYF
TGTGCCAGCAGTTTCGGACAGCTCTACGAGCAGTACTTC
>TRBJ2-3|TRBD2|TRBV5-1|.
CASSLPRGSTDTQYF
TGCGCCAGCAGCTTGCCTCGCGGGAGTACAGATACGCAGTATTTT
>TRBJ2-3|.|TRBV6-5|.
CASSPQGLGTDTQYF
TGTGCCAGCAGTCCACAGGGTCTTGGCACAGATACGCAGTATTTT
>TRBJ1-4|.|TRBV7-2|once
CASSSSRATNEKLFF
TGTGCCAGCAGCTCCTCAAGAGCAACTAATGAAAAACTGTTTTTT
>TRBJ1-2|.|TRBV19|.
CASATGPNYGYTF
TGTGCCAGCGCGACAGGCCCTAACTATGGCTACACCTTC
>TRBJ2-3|.|TRBV25-1|.
CASSEMQNPTDTQYF
TGTGCCAGCAGTGAGATGCAGAACCCCACAGATACGCAGTATTTT
>TRBJ1-2|.|TRBV9|.
CASSAGSYYGYTF
TGTGCCAGCAGCGCCGGGAGCTACTATGGCTACACCTTC
>TRBJ1-5|.|TRBV7-2|.
CASSLIVTNQPQHF
TGTGCCAGCAGCTTAATAGTGACAAATCAGCCCCAGCATTTT
>TRBJ2-4|.|TRBV7-9|.
CASSRGGEGRNIQYF
TGTGCCAGCAGCAGGGGGGGGGAGGGACGAAACATTCAGTACTTC
>TRBJ2-5|.|TRBV5-1|once
CASSLGDQETQYF
TGCGCCAGCAGCTTGGGCGATCAAGAGACCCAGTACTTC
>TRBJ1-3|TRBD1|TRBV30|.
CAWSVAGGTLGNTIYF
TGTGCCTGGAGTGTTGCAGGGGGAACCTTAGGAAACACCATATATTTT
>TRBJ1-2|.|TRBV25-1|.
CASSKPGLPSYGYTF
TGTGCCAGCAGTAAACCCGGACTCCCCTCCTATGGCTACACCTTC
>TRBJ1-5|.|TRBV5-8|.
CASSLFREGQPQHF
TGTGCCAGCAGCTTGTTCAGGGAGGGTCAGCCCCAGCATTTT
>TRBJ1-3|.|TRBV7-2|.
CASSFRPVSGNTIYF
TGTGCCAGCAGCTTCAGGCCCGTCTCTGGAAACACCATATATTTT
>TRBJ2-1|TRBD2|TRBV6-5|.
CASSYLAGGDNEQFF
TGTGCCAGCAGTTACCTAGCGGGAGGAGACAATGAGCAGTTCTTC
>TRBJ1-2|TRBD1|TRBV7-2|.
CASRAGTVSGYTF
TGTGCCAGCAGGGCCGGGACAGTCAGTGGCTACACCTTC
>TRBJ2-1|.|TRBV29-1|.
CSVGFGLTIGNEQFF
TGCAGCGTTGGGTTCGGACTGACGATTGGGAATGAGCAGTTCTTC
>TRBJ2-7|TRBD1|TRBV4-2|few
CASSLELGQSYEQYF
TGTGCCAGCAGCCTAGAGTTGGGACAGAGCTACGAGCAGTACTTC
>TRBJ1-1|.|TRBV7-9|medium-sized
CASRGGVDTEAFF
TGTGCCAGCAGGGGGGGGGTTGACACTGAAGCTTTCTTT
>TRBJ2-7|.|TRBV6-5|.
CASRLGGVDEQYF
TGTGCCAGCAGACTAGGGGGGGTGGACGAGCAGTACTTC
>TRBJ2-3|TRBD1|TRBV29-1|.
CSVEGQSTDTQYF
TGCAGCGTTGAGGGACAGAGCACAGATACGCAGTATTTT
>TRBJ1-1|.|TRBV5-1|.
CASSLSGGGTEAFF
TGCGCCAGCAGCTTGTCCGGCGGAGGCACTGAAGCTTTCTTT
>TRBJ2-2|TRBD1|TRBV5-5|.
CASSLQGANTGELFF
TGTGCCAGCAGCTTGCAGGGGGCGAACACCGGGGAGCTGTTTTTT
>TRBJ2-2|TRBD2|TRBV5-1|few
CASSSGLAGGRNTGELFF
TGCGCCAGCAGCTCTGGACTAGCGGGAGGGAGGAACACCGGGGAGCTGTTTTTT
>TRBJ1-3|.|TRBV2|.
CASTGNGLSGNTIYF
TGTGCCAGCACAGGGAATGGGCTCTCTGGAAACACCATATATTTT
>TRBJ2-5|TRBD2|TRBV28|.
CASSSVGGKKKETQYF
TGTGCCAGCAGTTCCGTGGGGGGGAAAAAAAAAGAGACCCAGTACTTC
>TRBJ1-1|.|TRBV28|.
CASSLPNTEAFF
TGTGCCAGCAGTCTACCGAACACTGAAGCTTTCTTT
>TRBJ1-2|.|TRBV11-3|.
CASSLAPGDYGYTF
TGTGCCAGCAGCTTAGCCCCAGGGGACTATGGCTACACCTTC
>TRBJ1-1|TRBD1|TRBV14|.
CASSPHPGQGNTEAFF
TGTGCCAGCAGCCCCCACCCCGGACAGGGGAACACTGAAGCTTTCTTT
>TRBJ1-1|.|TRBV7-2|few
CASRQGFGTEAFF
TGTGCCAGCAGGCAGGGTTTTGGCACTGAAGCTTTCTTT
>TRBJ1-2|TRBD1|TRBV6-6|.
CASSYVGDRVFF
TGTGCCAGCAGTTACGTCGGGGACAGGGTTTTCTTC
>TRBJ1-1|TRBD1|TRBV6-6|few
CASTIRTGGTEAFF
TGTGCCAGCACTATAAGGACAGGCGGCACTGAAGCTTTCTTT
>TRBJ1-4|TRBD1|TRBV5-1|.
CASSPRGQGGEKLFF
TGCGCCAGCAGCCCAAGGGGACAGGGGGGCGAAAAACTGTTTTTT
>TRBJ1-1|.|TRBV6-1|.
CASSEEGGGGAEAFF
TGTGCCAGCAGTGAAGAAGGAGGCGGGGGGGCTGAAGCTTTCTTT
>TRBJ2-7|TRBD1|TRBV7-2|once
CASSTRTGGPEIEQYF
TGTGCCAGCAGCACCCGGACAGGGGGCCCAGAGATCGAGCAGTACTTC
>TRBJ2-1|TRBD1|TRBV5-1|.
CASTGTGSNEQFF
TGCGCCAGCACGGGGACAGGGAGCAATGAGCAGTTCTTC
>TRBJ2-7|TRBD1|TRBV6-5|.
CASSPDRALSYEQYF
TGTGCCAGCAGCCCCGACAGGGCATTGTCCTACGAGCAGTACTTC
>TRBJ1-2|TRBD1|TRBV5-6|.
CASSLAPGTGSGYTF
TGTGCCAGCAGCTTGGCTCCCGGGACAGGGAGTGGCTACACCTTC
>TRBJ1-2|TRBD1|TRBV6-1|.
CASSSPGQTLRGYTF
TGTGCCAGCAGCTCACCGGGACAGACACTCAGGGGCTACACCTTC
>TRBJ1-2|.|TRBV19|.
CASTPNLGGGYTF
TGTGCCAGTACCCCCAATCTCGGGGGTGGCTACACCTTC
>TRBJ1-4|.|TRBV15|.
CATSSLSGLVEGTNEKLFF
TGTGCCACCAGCAGTCTGTCGGGACTCGTCGAAGGTACTAATGAAAAACTGTTTTTT